Each of the 23 T cell receptor beta chains below was sequenced from the same sample in a study of T-cell reconstitution after alpha-beta-depleted transplantation in children. Unique molecular identifiers were incorporated during preparation of the TCRbeta library. TCRdb reprocessed the PCR reads with MiXCR, giving one entry per CDR3 protein. The repertoire holds 360,000 or so distinct CDR3 sequences, with roughly 20% as singletons. The sequences come from PBMCs from the stem cell graft donor, collected from the stem cell graft. These receptors came from a human donor who donated a stem cell graft to a child with acute myeloid leukemia.

In its sample, this clonotype was seen a few times. The CDR3 loop reads CSASLGDLAGNTPYEQYF. In nucleotides, the CDR3 is TGCAGTGCTAGTCTCGGGGACCTAGCGGGGAATACCCCCTACGAGCAGTACTTC. V gene TRBV20-1 combines with J gene TRBJ2-7; 9 bases agree with TRBD2. The germline gives CDR1 DFQATT, CDR2 SNEGSKA (reference sequence). V was pared by 3 bases and J by 2 bases, with 17 bases of the junction left unmatched. The CDR3 loop spans 18 amino acids.

This clonotype was recorded many times. The chain uses TRBV5-1 and TRBJ2-7, with D unclear. V lost 3 bases, J lost 0 bases, and 4 bases lay in between. The CDR3 runs 12 residues. CDR1 and CDR2 from the germline V gene are SGHRS and YFSETQ. The DNA for the CDR3 is TGCGCCAGCAGCTATGACTCCTACGAGCAGTACTTC. Protein sequence: CASSYDSYEQYF.

This clonotype has more than one count but fewer than ten. This chain links TRBV5-1 with TRBJ2-1; D not certain. Germline-derived CDR1 and CDR2 are SGHRS and YFSETQ. The CDR3 is 14 amino acids. V lost 2 bases, J lost 2 bases, and 8 bases lay in between. The CDR3 DNA reads TGCGCCAGCAGCTTATCAACAACCTACAATGAGCAGTTCTTC. It specifies CASSLSTTYNEQFF.

The rearrangement links TRBV6-1 to TRBJ1-5, with a weak D call TRBD1 (6 bases). V lost 6 bases to trimming and J lost 0 bases, with 9 bases between them. The CDR3 is made up of 14 amino acids. The germline CDR1 and CDR2 sequences are MNHNS and SASEGT. CDR3 in DNA: TGTGCCAGCAGGGCAGGGGTTAGCAATCAGCCCCAGCATTTT. It encodes CASRAGVSNQPQHF.

This rearrangement joins TRBV6-5 to TRBJ1-6, with D possibly being TRBD1 (5 bases). Per germline, CDR1 MNHEY and CDR2 SVGAGI. The CDR3 is made up of 16 amino acids. The V and J ends lost 4 bases and 9 bases respectively, with 19 bases between them. CDR3 nucleotide sequence: TGTGCCAGCAGTTCGAACGACGCAGGGTTTATTTCACCCCTCCACTTT. It translates to CASSSNDAGFISPLHF.

The gene calls are TRBV29-1 and TRBJ1-2; TRBD1 might be the D (6 bases). Trimming took off 2 bases at V and 4 bases at J, with 14 bases between the two ends. The CDR3 sequence is 14 residues long. Germline V gene data show CDR1 as SQVTM and CDR2 as ANQGSEA. CDR3 coding DNA: TGCAGCGTTGAAAGTGGCAGGGGAGTCTATGGCTACACCTTC. This codes for CSVESGRGVYGYTF.

V gene TRBV12-3 or TRBV12-4 combines with J gene TRBJ1-2; D not certain. The germline V and J ends were trimmed by 4 bases and 7 bases, with 7 bases remaining between them. The CDR3 spans 11 residues. The CDR3 is CASSSFRGYTF. CDR3 bases: TGTGCCAGCAGTTCCTTTCGTGGCTACACCTTC.

This clonotype occurred a few times. The chain is built from TRBV20-1 and TRBJ2-5; 10 bases match TRBD2. CDR1 is DFQATT, CDR2 SNEGSKA, per germline (reference sequence). The CDR3 extends over 16 amino acids. Trimming took 3 bases from V and 0 from J; bases not matched to a gene: 7. As DNA, the CDR3 is TGCAGTGCTAGGGATCCCGGACTAGCGGACCAAGAGACCCAGTACTTC. This gives the protein CSARDPGLADQETQYF.

V and J are TRBV9 and TRBJ2-7; D remains unclear. The germline V gene encodes CDR1 SGDLS and CDR2 YYNGEE. This CDR3 region has 14 residues. V shed 4 bases and J shed 1 base, with 12 bases lying between them. In nucleotides, the CDR3 is TGTGCCAGCAGCCCCGGGCCAAGATCCTACGAGCAGTACTTC. It is translated as CASSPGPRSYEQYF.

This clonotype was observed a few times. This chain links TRBV12-1 with TRBJ2-1. TRBV12-1 is flagged as a pseudogene. The CDR3 loop spans 13 amino acids. The CDR3 reads CASSSGLPNEQFF. CDR3 nucleotide sequence: TGTGCCAGCAGCTCTGGACTGCCCAATGAGCAGTTCTTC.

The sample holds a few counts of this clonotype. This rearrangement joins TRBV4-2 to TRBJ2-1, with 8 bases aligning to TRBD2. Germline loops: CDR1 LGHNA, CDR2 YNFKEQ. CDR3 size: 19 residues. J was trimmed by 0 bases and V by 0 bases; bases with no gene match: 10. The CDR3 loop is CASSQDGGARLSSYNEQFF. CDR3 DNA: TGTGCCAGCAGCCAAGACGGGGGGGCCCGCCTGAGCTCCTACAATGAGCAGTTCTTC.

The chain has TRBV5-1 and TRBJ1-2; 7 bases fit TRBD1. The germline V gene encodes CDR1 SGHRS and CDR2 YFSETQ. V lost 0 bases and J lost 4; bases outside the gene matches: 12. The CDR3 spans 17 residues. The CDR3: CASSLDYRGTDGYGYTF. The CDR3 DNA reads TGCGCCAGCAGCTTGGATTACAGGGGAACTGATGGCTATGGCTACACCTTC.

The chain has TRBV10-1 and TRBJ2-7, with 7 bases fitting TRBD2. Germline V CDR1 and CDR2: WNHNN, SYGVQD (reference sequence). The CDR3 has 17 amino acids. The ends lost 3 bases at V and 0 bases at J; junction bases unmatched: 11. This chain's CDR3 is CASSDLRGGRHSYEQYF. The DNA of the CDR3 is TGCGCCAGCAGTGATTTGAGGGGCGGGAGACACTCCTACGAGCAGTACTTC.

There are a few counts of this clonotype. The V call is TRBV12-3 or TRBV12-4, the J call TRBJ2-5; no clear D gene. The V and J ends lost 5 bases and 2 bases respectively, with 9 bases between them. CDR3 length equals 13 residues. CDR3 coding DNA: TGTGCCAGCAGTCAACAGAGACAAGAGACCCAGTACTTC. It translates to CASSQQRQETQYF.

This clonotype has just a few counts. This rearrangement joins TRBV20-1 to TRBJ2-7; D is possibly TRBD2 (6 bases). The ends were cut back, 1 base at V and 2 bases at J, with 12 bases in the middle. CDR1 DFQATT and CDR2 SNEGSKA come from the germline V gene (reference sequence). The CDR3 runs 14 residues. In DNA form, the CDR3 reads TGCAGTGCTAGAGGAGAAGCGGGCACCTACGAGCAGTACTTC. Translating gives CSARGEAGTYEQYF.

The chain uses TRBV20-1 and TRBJ2-1, with D possibly being TRBD1 (8 bases). V dropped 0 bases and J dropped 2 bases, with 14 bases sitting between them. Per the germline V gene, CDR1 is DFQATT and CDR2 is SNEGSKA (reference sequence). CDR3 length equals 16 residues. In nucleotides, the CDR3 is TGCAGTGCTAGAGATGAACAGGGGGGGACCTACAATGAGCAGTTCTTC. This sequence encodes CSARDEQGGTYNEQFF.

The chain employs TRBV4-3 and TRBJ2-4; TRBD2 aligns across 12 bases. Germline V gene sequence: CDR1 LGHNA, CDR2 YSLEER. The trim removed 0 bases at V and 0 bases at J, leaving 9 bases unmatched. CDR3 length equals 20 residues. The CDR3 spells CASSQEGPSGRAKAKNIQYF. Written as DNA, the CDR3 is TGCGCCAGCAGCCAAGAAGGTCCTAGCGGGAGGGCCAAAGCCAAAAACATTCAGTACTTC.

This chain uses TRBV12-3 or TRBV12-4 with TRBJ2-5, with a weak D call TRBD2 (6 bases). V was pared by 5 bases and J by 5 bases, with 21 bases between. CDR3 length: 16 residues. CDR3 in DNA: TGTGCCAGCAGTGGAGGGACGGGTGGTAGTGGGGAGACCCAGTACTTC. Protein sequence: CASSGGTGGSGETQYF.

V usage is TRBV7-2 and J usage is TRBJ2-1, with D possibly TRBD2 on 5 matching bases. In germline, CDR1 is SGHTA, CDR2 FQGNSA. The CDR3 is 13 residues long. V lost 4 bases to trimming and J lost 3 bases, with 7 bases between them. CDR3 nucleotide sequence: TGTGCCAGCAGCTCGACTATCTACAATGAGCAGTTCTTC. Its protein product is CASSSTIYNEQFF. Variable domain in full (rest from reference TRBV7-2 and TRBJ2-1): GAGVSQSPSNKVTEKGKDVELRCDPISGHTALYWYRQSLGQGLEFLIYFQGNSAPDKSGLPSDRFSAERTGGSVSTLTIQRTQQEDSAVYLCASSSTIYNEQFFGPGTRLTVL.

The chain recombines TRBV6-2 or TRBV6-3 with TRBJ1-5; maybe TRBD1 (5 bases). Germline lookup yields CDR1 MNHEY and CDR2 SVGEGT. The V and J ends lost 0 bases and 3 bases respectively, with 15 bases between them. This CDR3 spans 17 amino acids. Here the CDR3 DNA reads TGTGCCAGCAGTTACTCCATGGGGCAGGGTTTCAATCAGCCCCAGCATTTT. Amino acid sequence: CASSYSMGQGFNQPQHF.

This clonotype was seen a few times. The chain has TRBV13 and TRBJ2-5, with D possibly TRBD2 on 5 matching bases. Germline V gene sequence: CDR1 PRHDT, CDR2 FYEKMQ (reference sequence). Trimming stripped 4 bases from V and 2 bases from J, with 11 bases between. This CDR3 is built from 14 residues. DNA for the CDR3: TGTGCCAGCAGCTCGACCGGGAATCAAGAGACCCAGTACTTC. The encoded protein is CASSSTGNQETQYF.

This clonotype has at least ten counts. The J gene is TRBJ1-1, the V gene TRBV10-3; 9 bases agree with TRBD1. Germline V gene lookup returns CDR1 ENHRY and CDR2 SYGVKD. Losses at the gene ends were 6 bases for V and 5 bases for J; bases not matched to a gene: 10. CDR3 length equals 15 residues. CDR3 loop: CAIRGYRGQGTEAFF. The CDR3 coding sequence is TGTGCCATCAGGGGATACAGGGGGCAGGGAACTGAAGCTTTCTTT.

This chain links TRBV29-1 with TRBJ2-7; D is tentatively TRBD1 or TRBD2 (5 bases each). The germline V gene encodes CDR1 SQVTM and CDR2 ANQGSEA. V was shortened by 4 bases and J by 6 bases, with 13 bases between the two germline ends. The CDR3 is made up of 12 amino acids. As DNA, the CDR3 is TGCAGCGTTGTTTTACTTGGGGGCGAGCAGTACTTC. Translated: CSVVLLGGEQYF.